A single sample gave rise to the 6 T cell receptor beta chains below, sequenced in a study of CD8+CD57+ T cells in acquired aplastic anemia. Patients sequenced had flow cytometry evidence of CD8+CD57+ cell expansion. CDR3 and TCR beta VDJ profiling relied on genomic DNA as the template. TCRdb analysed the reads with MiXCR anew, one entry per CDR3 protein. The sample contains about 180,000 distinct CDR3 sequences, about half of which appear only once. The sequenced sample consisted of sorted CD4+, CD8+, or CD8+CD57+ T cells (not recorded which) from PBMCs. All receptors come from a human donor with aplastic anemia.

A note on this clonotype: Compared with germline, one end of the junction differs, possibly owing to a read error. This chain uses TRBV7-7 with TRBJ2-7; 16 bases agree with TRBD2. CDR1 is SSHAT, CDR2 FNYEAQ, per germline (reference sequence). The CDR3 has 17 amino acids. The CDR3 is CASSLAGTSGGVYEQYF. The CDR3 DNA follows: TGTGCTAGCAGCTTAGCCGGGACTAGCGGGGGGGTGTACGAGCAGTACTTC.

V gene TRBV7-9 combines with J gene TRBJ1-6; 7 nucleotides agree with TRBD1. The CDR3 contains 14 residues. CDR1 SEHNR and CDR2 FQNEAQ come from the germline V gene (reference sequence). V shed 5 bases and J 7 bases; nucleotides not matched to a gene: 5. Written as DNA, the CDR3 is TGTGCCAGCAGCCCAGCGGACAGGAATTCACCCCTCCACTTT. It is translated as CASSPADRNSPLHF.

The chain is built from TRBV9 and TRBJ2-3; D call uncertain. CDR3 length: 13 residues. Trimming took off 0 bases at V and 4 bases at J, with 6 bases between the two ends. CDR1 SGDLS and CDR2 YYNGEE come from the germline V gene. CDR3 nucleotide sequence: TGTGCCAGCAGCGTAGAGCCCGCAGATACGCAGTATTTT. Translated, it gives CASSVEPADTQYF.

The chain carries TRBV13 and TRBJ1-6; weak D call: TRBD1 (6 bases). The CDR3 has 15 residues. V was pared by 5 bases and J by 6 bases, with 14 bases between. Germline-derived CDR1 and CDR2 are PRHDT and FYEKMQ (reference sequence). CDR3 amino acids: CASSRGHPTNSPLHF. The CDR3, as DNA: TGTGCCAGCAGCCGGGGACACCCAACTAATTCACCCCTCCACTTT. Combining the CDR3 with reference TRBV13 and TRBJ1-6 gives the whole variable domain AAGVIQSPRHLIKEKRETATLKCYPIPRHDTVYWYQQGPGQDPQFLISFYEKMQSDKGSIPDRFSAQQFSDYHSELNMSSLELGDSALYFCASSRGHPTNSPLHFGNGTRLTVT.

The chain is built from TRBV10-1 and TRBJ2-5, with unresolved D. The CDR3 is 13 residues long. Germline values: CDR1 WNHNN, CDR2 SYGVQD (reference sequence). V lost 2 bases, J lost 0 bases, and 4 bases lay in between. The CDR3 DNA follows: TGCGCCAGCAGTGAGGGACACCAAGAGACCCAGTACTTC. It is translated as CASSEGHQETQYF.

This clonotype was found many times. The V and J genes are TRBV20-1 and TRBJ2-2; tentatively, D is TRBD2 (7 bases). The CDR3 spans 15 residues. Trimming left V 1 base short and J 4 bases short, with 13 bases between. Per the germline V gene, CDR1 is DFQATT and CDR2 is SNEGSKA (reference sequence). CDR3: CSARVGGGGTGELFF. The CDR3 nucleotides read TGCAGTGCTAGAGTGGGGGGAGGGGGCACCGGGGAGCTGTTTTTT.